Here is one T cell receptor beta chain with its context. What it recognizes is unknown. Gene names denote mouse genes. Read coverage stops 1 residue before the CDR3 terminus; the germline J gene supplies the remainder. TCRdb's table, derived via immunoSEQ multiplex PCR, lists solely in-frame clones and lacks some. The sample has approximately 17,000 clones, under 80% seen once. These data come from a study of tissue T cells after allogeneic stem cell transplantation. Study-wide findings and caveats: The patient cohort was small and clinically heterogeneous, with limited sampling depth.

J gave up 3 bases and V 2 bases, and 6 bases lay outside the gene matches. The CDR3 sequence is 16 residues long. Germline assignment: CDR1 NNHDY and CDR2 SYVADS. The chain is built from TRBV13-3 and TRBJ2-3; TRBD1 matches at 10 bases. Sequencing was done on a sample of spleen. The sequence came from a female BALB/c mouse in good health. MHC haplotype: H2-d. The CDR3 loop reads CASSDRQGAQAETLYF. CDR3 bases read: TGTGCCAGCAGTGACCGACAGGGGGCGCAAGCAGAAACGCTGTAT.